One T cell receptor (beta chain) is described in this entry. Its specific antigen is unknown. Base qualities are not provided; no much larger clone lies one nucleotide away. According to the germline V gene (reference sequence), CDR1 reads LNHDA and CDR2 reads SQIVND. The junction shows trimming of 10 bases on V and 4 bases on J, and the gene matches do not reach 12 bases of it. From its cysteine to its phenylalanine, the CDR3 spans 15 amino acids. Only the CDR3 region is kept as DNA, spanning 45 bases read in frame from base 1. The library was generated by the immunoSEQ multiplex PCR assay. The multiplex PCR relied on a mix of 60 forward primers for TCR Vbeta segments and 13 reverse primers for TCR Jbeta segments. The CDR3 region of rearranged TCR beta genes was amplified from genomic DNA by a multiplex PCR assay. Amplified TCR beta libraries were sequenced as 87-base-pair reads on the Illumina HiSeq System. The authors processed their data as follows. A later analysis counted about 80 million unique TCR beta chains across the 550 to 800 repertoires, and around 9.9 million of these chains were shared by at least two donors. Raw reads were error-corrected and collapsed into unique sequences by a nearest-neighbor algorithm in which closely related sequences were merged to remove PCR and sequencing errors. Alignment of CDR3 sequences to IMGT reference sequences was used to assign V, D and J gene segments. For a sequence to be retained, a match of at least six nucleotides to both a V gene segment and a J gene segment was required. Rearrangements were classified as productive when the CDR3 lacked stop codons and remained in frame with V and J, and all other rearrangements were classified as non-productive. Following IMGT convention, CDR3 was defined as the stretch from the second conserved V-encoded cysteine to the conserved J-encoded phenylalanine. The earlier analysis of approximately 590 of the donors excluded any sequence lacking an unambiguous match to a single V gene segment. An earlier analysis of a few hundred of the donors called V segments functional above 56.7% productive rearrangements and segregating when the between-donor standard deviation exceeded 5%. A statistical classification framework was developed to diagnose cytomegalovirus status using the catalog of TCR beta chain sequences. V and J gene assignment, in a later analysis, came from comparing TCR nucleotide sequences with IMGT/GENE-DB human TR gene sequences. In a later analysis, CDR3 sequences and most-parsimonious VDJ recombination scenarios were assigned using the TCRdist pipeline. In a later analysis, each TCR beta chain was defined by its CDR3 amino acid sequence together with its V-gene family, and reads without a unique V-gene family were excluded. A later analysis removed over 500 highly shared, low-generation-probability nucleotide sequences to deal with suspected cross-contamination and a sequencing artifact. For each public chain, a later analysis derived a clonal expansion index from normalized ranks of inferred template counts within each repertoire. In a later analysis, generation probabilities were computed with a VDJ recombination model fitted to out-of-frame rearrangements, and the resulting probabilities were checked against IGoR. Hypergeometric tests were used in a later analysis to score TCR-TCR, TCR-HLA and TCR-CMV co-occurrence, with a repertoire-size bias correction applied to the TCR pairs. In a later analysis, false discovery rates were estimated by permuting HLA or CMV assignments 20 times. In a later analysis, co-occurring TCRs were grouped using DBSCAN, and TCRdist sequence similarity was added for clustering within HLA-allele-positive subsets. Co-occurrence clustering excluded repertoires with fewer than 30,000 or more than 120,000 public chains, plus five with anomalous nucleotide sharing. The immuneACCESS repertoire file appears here via TCRdb, limited to in-frame rearrangements. These files lack a portion of the clones; in checked studies, under half of the deficit traces to unresolved V genes, and the cause of the others is not known. That table furnishes V, J and clone size, whereas the DNA furnished D and trimming. In all, the sample holds about 180,000 clones, and over 80% of those were seen once. About 1.5% of the sample is taken by the ten largest.

The data originate from a study of cytomegalovirus exposure and HLA in healthy donors (dated by TCRdb to 2017 to 2019). For the wider study: An earlier analysis of 587 of the donors reported approximately 290 Gb of sequence data and some 120 million unique TCR beta sequences from 150 million to 200 million T cells. About 330 gigabases of sequencing data and roughly 81 million unique TCR sequences made up an early release that covered fewer than 650 HLA-typed donors. Of the 398 genotyped donors, 81% were placed in the genetic ancestry cluster associated with self-reported Caucasian donors. The aim of the study was to test whether cataloging public T cell receptors could identify signatures of past pathogen exposure. The study profiled the T cell repertoires of 500 to 800 subjects by immunosequencing and related them to cytomegalovirus serostatus. Along with the approximately 650-subject first cohort, a separate validation cohort of more than 90 different subjects was used. High-throughput TCR immunosequencing, statistical association of individual TCRs with disease status, and machine learning were combined to predict cytomegalovirus infection status. In a later analysis, previously published TCR beta repertoires from 666 donors were re-analyzed and high-resolution HLA genotyping was added so that TCR occurrence patterns could be studied. The later analysis used no new phenotypic data to find candidate immune exposures, relying instead on TCR beta sequences and their occurrence across donors. To decide whether each TCR beta V gene segment behaved as functional or pseudogenic, an earlier analysis of fewer than 750 of the donors relied on high-throughput TCR beta sequencing. Donor age, sex, ethnicity and CMV serostatus were compiled alongside the repertoire data. In a later genetic analysis, genome-wide SNP genotypes for about 60% of the 666 donors were used, and that subset was treated as a discovery cohort. Every repertoire in the discovery cohort had been generated on one and the same sequencing platform. HLA typing covered class I and class II loci at four-digit resolution. The number of typed donors differed by locus: roughly 629-640 for A, B, C, DRB1 and DQB1; 522 for DQA1; roughly 600 for DPA1; and roughly 490 for DPB1. Several DR-DQ haplotypes were treated as single units for association and clustering because of strong linkage in the cohort. On average, 235,054 unique TCR beta nucleotide sequences were sequenced per donor among 398 genotyped donors of the cohort, with approximately 18% of those sequences being non-productive. The investigation overall reported the following: A group of highly shared sequence variants was considered likely to be a technical artifact of the sequencing pipeline. In an earlier analysis of about 550 of the donors, most TCR beta V segments were observed in productive rearrangements about 87% or about 30% of the time, broadly matching IMGT annotations. Because some donors lacked HLA typing at each locus, the association tests relied only on the typed subset. The authors suggested that the approach could potentially be generalized to other disease states and immunological phenotypes. Correlated functional status among segregating V segments might be attributable to linkage disequilibrium, but an unknown experimental factor could not be ruled out. Only TCR beta chains were sequenced in this cohort, and the absence of alpha or paired-chain data limited detectable features. Most TCR sequences were observed very rarely across donors, whereas some public TCRs were present in many individuals. A further reported finding was that TCR beta sequences accurately predicted the HLA-A and HLA-B alleles for most subjects in the first cohort. CMV serostatus was the only immune exposure information available for the cohort. In vitro tests confirmed that a few of the cytomegalovirus-associated TCR beta chains recognize cytomegalovirus antigens. In a later analysis, TCR association rates were found to vary across HLA loci, with the most associated TCRs seen for DRB1 alleles and the fewest for HLA-C alleles. Presence/absence analyses assumed roughly uniform sequencing depth across donors, an assumption that may not hold. An association between a missense DCLRE1C variant and V-gene and J-gene trimming of TCR beta chains was found in a later genetic analysis and replicated in an independent cohort. A later analysis found that most CMV-associated TCR beta chains appeared HLA-restricted, with HLA associations seemingly driven largely by CMV exposure. In a later analysis, HLA-associated TCR beta chains were found to be more clonally expanded and to have lower generation probabilities than equally common non-associated chains. Cytomegalovirus status was reported to be diagnosed by the classifier with high specificity and sensitivity in both the original and validation cohorts. Specific HLA alleles were associated with 15,000 to 20,000 TCR beta sequences at a false discovery rate of 0.05 in a later analysis. The study listed approximately 160 TCR beta chains as associated with cytomegalovirus. Because counts were too low, about 18 rarely observed V segments, including chromosome 9 orphons, were excluded from the earlier analysis of around 590 of the donors. Strong co-occurrence of HLA alleles, especially DR and DQ, made assigning TCR associations to individual alleles difficult. Compared with the 666-donor mean, donors in an Asian-associated ancestry cluster had fewer N-insertions in productive TCRs, according to a later genetic analysis. In a later analysis, several top co-occurrence clusters were reported to appear linked to parvovirus B19, influenza, CMV and Epstein-Barr virus. Some IMGT-functional V segments, including TRBV6-2 and TRBV6-3, could not be distinguished by the 87-base-pair reads and were therefore excluded.

The cohort comprised around 700 healthy bone marrow donors. At the time of sampling, every cohort member was nominally healthy, though immune exposures that went unrecorded were likely present. The donor was CMV seronegative and was included in the group of approximately 350 seronegative cohort members. Each donor provided a peripheral blood sample, and peripheral blood mononuclear cells were used for TCR beta sequencing. The Qiagen DNeasy Blood Extraction Kit was used to extract genomic DNA from the blood cell samples. Recombination linked TRBV19 to TRBJ2-5, with TRBD2 identical over 10 junction bases. Sequences were obtained from PBMCs. This clonotype originated in a man aged 35 to 55 in good health and CMV-seronegative. For the CDR3, the sequence is CATDSGRGGGETQYF. The nucleotide sequence is given as TGTGCCACTGACAGCGGGAGGGGAGGTGGAGAGACCCAGTACTTC.